Following are 11 T cell receptor beta chains from one sample sequenced in a study of T cell changes during pregnancy in multiple sclerosis. Measured with immunoSEQ multiplex PCR; TCRdb has only the in-frame clones, and not every one. The data hold some 100,000 clones, with roughly 92% observed a single time. Sequenced here: peripheral blood, sampled in the second trimester of pregnancy. All receptors come from a female donor with multiple sclerosis, enrolled in a pregnancy study.

The chain employs TRBV11-2 and TRBJ1-1, with a possible D match to TRBD1 (5 bases). Germline V gene lookup returns CDR1 SGHAT and CDR2 FQNNGV. The CDR3 covers 14 residues. Trimming removed 3 bases at V and 1 base at J, with 9 bases between. Here the CDR3 reads CASSFTQGNTEAFF. CDR3 bases: TGTGCCAGCAGCTTCACCCAGGGGAACACTGAAGCTTTCTTT. The full variable domain, its missing parts supplied by reference TRBV11-2 and TRBJ1-1, is EAGVAQSPRYKIIEKRQSVAFWCNPISGHATLYWYQQILGQGPKLLIQFQNNGVVDDSQLPKDRFSAERLKGVDSTLKIQPAKLEDSAVYLCASSFTQGNTEAFFGQGTRLTVV.

The rearrangement uses TRBV5-1 and TRBJ2-2; possibly TRBD2 for D (6 bases). The V end was cut by 0 bases, the J end by 6 bases, with 9 bases between. Germline lookup yields CDR1 SGHRS and CDR2 YFSETQ. The CDR3 spans 14 residues. CDR3: CASSLVPGAGELFF. The CDR3 nucleotides are TGCGCCAGCAGCTTGGTGCCGGGGGCCGGGGAGCTGTTTTTT.

V and J are TRBV7-9 and TRBJ2-2, with D hard to call. V was shortened by 1 base and J by 4 bases, with 7 bases between the two germline ends. CDR1 and CDR2 (germline): SEHNR, FQNEAQ (reference sequence). CDR3 length: 14 amino acids. The CDR3 DNA reads as TGTGCCAGCAGCTTAGGGTCCGGCACCGGGGAGCTGTTTTTT. As protein: CASSLGSGTGELFF. Using reference TRBV7-9 and TRBJ2-2 for the parts outside the CDR3, the full variable domain is DTGVSQNPRHKITKRGQNVTFRCDPISEHNRLYWYRQTLGQGPEFLTYFQNEAQLEKSRLLSDRFSAERPKGSFSTLEIQRTEQGDSAMYLCASSLGSGTGELFFGEGSRLTVL.

This rearrangement joins TRBV19 to TRBJ1-2; possibly TRBD1 for D (6 bases). Germline CDR1 is LNHDA and CDR2 is SQIVND (reference sequence). V was trimmed by 9 bases and J by 2 bases, leaving 19 bases between them. CDR3 length: 15 amino acids. This CDR3 reads CASFHDGTGNYGYTF. CDR3 nucleotides: TGTGCCAGCTTCCACGATGGAACAGGGAACTATGGCTACACCTTC.

The gene calls are TRBV30 and TRBJ2-2; D gene uncertain. CDR3 length: 12 residues. V shed 7 bases and J shed 6 bases, with 12 bases lying between them. Germline V lookup: CDR1 GTSNPN, CDR2 SVGIG (reference sequence). The CDR3 reads CASTTVSGELFF. CDR3 nucleotides: TGTGCCTCTACGACTGTATCCGGGGAGCTGTTTTTT.

About this clone itself: The sample has other DNA sequences that encode this CDR3 too. The chain joins TRBV7-3 to TRBJ1-1; TRBD1 aligns across 7 bases. Germline V lookup: CDR1 SGHTA, CDR2 FQGTGA. V trimming: 5 bases; J trimming: 0 bases; junction bases outside the gene matches: 3. The CDR3 spans 14 residues. CDR3 DNA: TGTGCCAGCAGCCCCACAGGGGTGAACACTGAAGCTTTCTTT. Translating gives CASSPTGVNTEAFF.

CDR3 amino acids: CSAAQGEPQHF. CDR3 sequence (DNA): TGCAGTGCTGCCCAGGGGGAGCCCCAGCATTTT. The V and J genes are TRBV20-1 and TRBJ1-5, with 7 bases fitting TRBD1. V shed 5 bases and J 8 bases; nucleotides not matched to a gene: 3. The CDR3 runs 11 residues. Germline V lookup: CDR1 DFQATT, CDR2 SNEGSKA (reference sequence).

A single count supports this clone. The chain couples TRBV11-2 to TRBJ1-3; TRBD1 matches 9 bases. There are 15 residues in the CDR3. Germline V gene sequence: CDR1 SGHAT, CDR2 FQNNGV. The V segment lost 5 bases and the J segment 4 bases; nucleotides outside the gene matches: 6. CDR3 amino acids: CASSLRTGGGNTIYF. Here the CDR3 DNA reads TGTGCCAGCAGCCTTCGTACAGGGGGCGGAAACACCATATATTTT.

The rearrangement uses TRBV5-1 and TRBJ2-6, with 10 positions matching TRBD2. The CDR3 is made up of 17 amino acids. Losses at the gene ends were 1 base for V and 0 bases for J; bases not matched to a gene: 1. The germline gives CDR1 SGHRS, CDR2 YFSETQ. DNA for the CDR3: TGCGCCAGCAGCTTGCTAGCGGGGGTCTCTGGGGCCAACGTCCTGACTTTC. The encoded protein is CASSLLAGVSGANVLTF.

This clone was observed a single time. The chain joins TRBV5-1 to TRBJ2-3; 7 nucleotides align to TRBD1. The length of the CDR3 is 14 residues. Germline V lookup: CDR1 SGHRS, CDR2 YFSETQ. The junction had 6 bases not matched to a gene; V was cut back by 2 bases and J by 6 bases. CDR3: CASSLQGGRDTQYF. The CDR3 coding sequence is TGCGCCAGCAGCTTACAAGGGGGCAGGGATACGCAGTATTTT.

The chain recombines TRBV2 with TRBJ1-2; 8 nucleotides agree with TRBD1. In germline, CDR1 is SNHLY, CDR2 FYNNEI. The trim removed 6 bases at V and 5 bases at J, leaving 2 bases unmatched. This CDR3 contains 12 residues. The CDR3 coding sequence is TGTGCCAGCAGCGACAGGGGTTATGGCTACACCTTC. Protein product: CASSDRGYGYTF.